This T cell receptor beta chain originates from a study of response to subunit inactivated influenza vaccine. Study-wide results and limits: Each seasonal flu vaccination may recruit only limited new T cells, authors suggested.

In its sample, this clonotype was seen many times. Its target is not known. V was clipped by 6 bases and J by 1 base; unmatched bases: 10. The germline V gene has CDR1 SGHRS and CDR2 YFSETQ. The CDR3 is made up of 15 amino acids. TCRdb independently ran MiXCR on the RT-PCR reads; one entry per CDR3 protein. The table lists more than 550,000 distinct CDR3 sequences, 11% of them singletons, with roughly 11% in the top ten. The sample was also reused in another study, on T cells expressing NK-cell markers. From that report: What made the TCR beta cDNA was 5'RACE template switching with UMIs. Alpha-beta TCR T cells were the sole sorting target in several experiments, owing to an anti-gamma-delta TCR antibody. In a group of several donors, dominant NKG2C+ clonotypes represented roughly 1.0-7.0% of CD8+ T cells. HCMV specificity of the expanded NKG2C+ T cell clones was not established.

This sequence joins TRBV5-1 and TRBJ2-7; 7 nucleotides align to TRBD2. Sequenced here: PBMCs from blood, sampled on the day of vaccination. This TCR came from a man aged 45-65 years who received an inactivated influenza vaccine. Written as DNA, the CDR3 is TGCGCCAGCACGCCCTGGGGCGGGGGTTCCTACGAGCAGTACTTC. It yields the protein CASTPWGGGSYEQYF.